The sequence of this TCR beta chain was determined in a study of identical twins. Points from the study as a whole: Beta out-of-frame sequences displayed a weaker excess of sharing between twins.

MiXCR, applied by TCRdb to the 5' RACE reads, yields one record per CDR3 protein. The sample has about 810,000 distinct CDR3 sequences, over 9% seen once. This clonotype was seen many times. The target antigen is unknown. The V segment lost 4 bases and the J segment 10 bases; nucleotides outside the gene matches: 12. The CDR3 is 16 amino acids. Germline CDR1 SGHRS, CDR2 YFSETQ. This same sample was also taken into another study, of yellow fever vaccine responses in identical twins.

The rearrangement joins TRBV5-1 to TRBJ1-6, with TRBD1 matching 9 bases. The receptor was derived from a woman in her late teens or twenties in good health. Sequencing used PBMCs. In DNA form, the CDR3 reads TGCGCCAGCAGCCAATCCCGGGACAGGGTTCGGTCACCCCTCCACTTT. This translates into CASSQSRDRVRSPLHF.